What follows are 9 T cell receptor beta chains derived from one specimen sequenced in a study of cytomegalovirus exposure and HLA in healthy donors. Method: immunoSEQ multiplex PCR; TCRdb's copy keeps in-frame clones and lacks some. The sample holds 150,000 to 200,000 clones, around 83% seen once. Source material: PBMCs. Every receptor here comes from a woman aged 25 to 39 in good health and CMV-seropositive.

V and J are TRBV2 and TRBJ2-1, with a tentative D call TRBD2 (5 bases). V was pared by 7 bases and J by 3 bases, with 10 bases between. The CDR3 is 13 amino acids. Germline V gene sequence: CDR1 SNHLY, CDR2 FYNNEI. CDR3 bases: TGTGCCAGCACAGAGACTAACTACAATGAGCAGTTCTTC. Its protein product is CASTETNYNEQFF.

This sequence joins TRBV6-5 and TRBJ2-3; 8 bases agree with TRBD2. Unmatched junction bases numbered 11, after V lost 8 bases and J lost 4 bases. The CDR3 is 15 residues long. CDR1 and CDR2 (germline): MNHEY, SVGAGI. CDR3 DNA sequence: TGTGCCAGCGGTCGGGGGGGCCCCTCCGCAGATACGCAGTATTTT. Its protein product is CASGRGGPSADTQYF.

The rearrangement joins TRBV6-1 to TRBJ2-2, with a weak D call TRBD2 (5 bases). The CDR3 covers 14 residues. V lost 7 bases, J lost 7 bases, and 16 bases lay in between. Germline lookup yields CDR1 MNHNS and CDR2 SASEGT. As DNA, the CDR3 is TGTGCCAGCATAGGGAGAATAGTGTACGGGGAGCTGTTTTTT. It translates to CASIGRIVYGELFF.

This chain links TRBV9 with TRBJ2-2; D is perhaps TRBD2 (6 bases). The CDR3 covers 15 residues. Per the germline V gene, CDR1 is SGDLS and CDR2 is YYNGEE. V was clipped by 7 bases and J by 5 bases, with 18 bases between them. In DNA, the CDR3 is TGTGCCAGCGTCCCCGGGGCGGGGAAAACCGGGGAGCTGTTTTTT. Translated, it gives CASVPGAGKTGELFF.

The chain combines TRBV28 with TRBJ1-2; 9 bases line up with TRBD1. This CDR3 region has 15 residues. With V trimmed by 6 bases and J by 5 bases, 10 bases remained unmatched. In germline, CDR1 is MDHEN, CDR2 SYDVKM. CDR3: CASSLSRQGEYGYTF. The CDR3 nucleotides are TGTGCCAGCAGCCTGAGCAGACAGGGGGAATATGGCTACACCTTC.

This rearrangement joins TRBV5-1 to TRBJ2-1, with D tentatively TRBD1 (6 bases). V was cut by 2 bases and J by 1 base, with 13 bases left in between. CDR3 length: 16 amino acids. Germline CDR1 is SGHRS and CDR2 is YFSETQ. The CDR3: CASSLQGEISYNEQFF. CDR3 nucleotide sequence: TGCGCCAGCAGCTTACAGGGAGAAATTTCCTACAATGAGCAGTTCTTC.

V and J are TRBV4-1 and TRBJ2-5; TRBD1 matches 7 bases. Germline CDR1 MGHRA, CDR2 YSYEKL. The CDR3 sequence is 15 residues long. Losses at the gene ends were 0 bases for V and 2 bases for J; bases not matched to a gene: 3. CDR3 region: CASSQDGTEQETQYF. The CDR3 bases are TGCGCCAGCAGCCAAGACGGGACAGAACAAGAGACCCAGTACTTC.

In its sample, this clone was seen once. The rearrangement uses TRBV6-1 and TRBJ2-7; TRBD2 matches 8 bases. This CDR3 spans 13 amino acids. With V trimmed by 7 bases and J by 7 bases, 9 bases remained unmatched. Germline-derived CDR1 and CDR2 are MNHNS and SASEGT. CDR3 region: CASNLGGAKEQYF. The DNA of the CDR3 is TGTGCCAGCAACCTCGGGGGGGCAAAGGAGCAGTACTTC.

The rearrangement uses TRBV5-1 and TRBJ2-1, with 10 bases aligning to TRBD2. In germline, CDR1 is SGHRS, CDR2 YFSETQ. The CDR3 runs 15 residues. The V gene end was trimmed by 1 base and the J gene end by 6 bases; junction bases not matched to a gene: 4. The CDR3 DNA is TGCGCCAGCAGCTTGTCCCTAGCGGGGGCCAATGAGCAGTTCTTC. It specifies CASSLSLAGANEQFF.